Listed below are T cell receptor beta chains from one sample, sequenced in a study of CD8 T cells in Susac syndrome. Using its own MiXCR run on the immunoSEQ multiplex PCR reads, TCRdb lists one record per CDR3 protein. The sample includes some 150,000 distinct CDR3 sequences, nearly 97% seen only once; the top ten take over 0.12%. The specimen sequenced was CD8+ T cells from PBMCs. These TCRs come from a human donor with multiple sclerosis. Each CDR3 is given with its conserved first and last residue. D genes are given only for firm matches. Some rows mark clone size as missing; the rest say once, few, many or name a class of expanded clone.

>11|.|.|TRBV29-1|TRBJ2-1
CSASMDIEQFF
TGCAGCGCCTCTATGGATATTGAGCAGTTCTTC
>11|.|.|TRBV29-1|TRBJ2-5
CSVGGLETQYF
TGCAGCGTTGGGGGGTTGGAGACCCAGTACTTC
>14|.|.|TRBV9|TRBJ1-2
CASSLRDYNYGYTF
TGTGCCAGCAGCCTCAGGGATTATAACTATGGCTACACCTTC
>14|.|.|TRBV20-1|TRBJ2-1
CSAMGSSSYNEQFF
TGCAGTGCTATGGGGTCGAGCTCCTACAATGAGCAGTTCTTC
>20|TRBD2|once|TRBV3-1|TRBJ2-1
CASSQVGGATQMGFYNEQFF
TGTGCCAGCAGCCAAGTCGGGGGGGCCACCCAAATGGGTTTCTACAATGAGCAGTTCTTC
>15|.|.|TRBV15|TRBJ1-1
CATSREWGLNTEAFF
TGTGCCACCAGCAGAGAATGGGGCCTGAACACTGAAGCTTTCTTT
>12|TRBD1|.|TRBV20-1|TRBJ2-4
CSAALQGSIQYF
TGCAGTGCGGCATTACAGGGGAGCATTCAGTACTTC
>16|.|.|TRBV10-3|TRBJ2-1
CAISEPWQGEGNEQFF
TGTGCCATCAGTGAGCCCTGGCAGGGTGAAGGAAATGAGCAGTTCTTC
>21|TRBD2|.|TRBV11-1|TRBJ2-5
CASSLLRVLRGAHRKQETQYF
TGTGCCAGCAGCTTATTGCGCGTTTTGCGGGGGGCCCACCGTAAACAAGAGACCCAGTACTTC
>13|TRBD2|.|TRBV29-1|TRBJ2-7
CSAWGGTSNEQYF
TGCAGCGCCTGGGGGGGGACTAGTAACGAGCAGTACTTC
>13|.|.|TRBV5-6|TRBJ2-7
CASSYRVSYEQYF
TGTGCCTCTTCATACAGGGTCTCCTACGAGCAGTACTTC
>15|.|.|TRBV9|TRBJ2-1
CASSSEGGLYNEQFF
TGTGCCAGCAGCTCGGAGGGGGGCCTATACAATGAGCAGTTCTTC
>16|TRBD1|.|TRBV6-5|TRBJ2-7
CASSYSEGAKPYEQYF
TGTGCCAGCAGTTACTCTGAGGGGGCGAAGCCCTACGAGCAGTACTTC
>12|.|.|TRBV29-1|TRBJ1-2
CSAPTAHYGYTF
TGCAGCGCGCCGACAGCTCACTATGGCTACACCTTC